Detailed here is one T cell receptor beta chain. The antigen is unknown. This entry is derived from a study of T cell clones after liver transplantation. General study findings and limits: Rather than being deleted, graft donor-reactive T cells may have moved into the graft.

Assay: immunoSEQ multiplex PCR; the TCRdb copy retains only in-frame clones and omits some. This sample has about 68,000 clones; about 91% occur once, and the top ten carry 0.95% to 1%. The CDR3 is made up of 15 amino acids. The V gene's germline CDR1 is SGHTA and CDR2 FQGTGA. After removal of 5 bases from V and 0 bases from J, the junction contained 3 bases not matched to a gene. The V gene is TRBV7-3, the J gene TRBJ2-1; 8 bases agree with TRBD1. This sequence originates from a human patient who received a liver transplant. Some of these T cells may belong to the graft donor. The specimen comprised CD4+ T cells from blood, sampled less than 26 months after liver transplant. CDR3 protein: CASSLTGGSYNEQFF. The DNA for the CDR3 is TGTGCCAGCAGCCTCACAGGGGGCTCCTACAATGAGCAGTTCTTC. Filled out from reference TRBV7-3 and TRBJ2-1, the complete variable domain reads GAGVSQTPSNKVTEKGKYVELRCDPISGHTALYWYRQSLGQGPEFLIYFQGTGAADDSGLPNDRFFAVRPEGSVSTLKIQRTERGDSAVYLCASSLTGGSYNEQFFGPGTRLTVL.